This is a list of T cell receptor beta chains from one sample in a study of blood T cell repertoires in COVID-19. The data were produced by immunoSEQ multiplex PCR, yet TCRdb's version contains in-frame clones alone and is incomplete. The table includes about 190,000 clones, 86% detected once. Material: PBMCs or T cells enriched from blood (not recorded which). The receptors shown here come from a man aged 40-49 years with acute COVID-19. CDR3s leave out the opening cysteine and the closing phenylalanine or tryptophan.

J: TRBJ1-2
length: 13
V: TRBV19
CDR3: ASSTHSTANYGYT

J: TRBJ2-4
length: 13
V: TRBV28
CDR3: ASSYPGQGKNIQY

J: TRBJ2-7
length: 12
V: TRBV6-1
CDR3: ASSPRGAGYEQY

J: TRBJ1-1
length: 12
V: TRBV28
CDR3: ASSTTGLNTEAF

J: TRBJ2-7
length: 11
V: TRBV27
CDR3: ASSLSAGYEQY

J: TRBJ2-3
length: 13
V: TRBV9
CDR3: ASSLRAGVTDTQY

J: TRBJ1-6
length: 12
V: TRBV9
CDR3: ASNRGQDNSPLH

J: TRBJ1-2
length: 10
V: TRBV20-1
CDR3: SASPDSYGYT

J: TRBJ1-2
length: 12
V: TRBV7-2
CDR3: ASSLARGDYGYT

J: TRBJ2-6
length: 13
V: TRBV5-1
CDR3: ASNRGITGANVLT

J: TRBJ2-3
length: 9
V: TRBV2
CDR3: ASSHTDTQY

J: TRBJ2-1
length: 16
V: TRBV12-5
CDR3: ASGSQRRGLAFHNEQF

J: TRBJ2-1
length: 12
V: TRBV11-3
CDR3: ASSQSTGNNEQF

J: TRBJ2-7
length: 14
V: TRBV4-1
CDR3: ASSQFDRGEIYEQY

J: TRBJ2-1
length: 13
V: TRBV6-5
CDR3: ASRLTSGEFNEQF

J: TRBJ2-7
length: 12
V: TRBV5-1
CDR3: ASSLALSTYEQY

J: TRBJ2-7
length: 15
V: TRBV5-4
CDR3: ASSLKSGALTFHEQY

J: TRBJ2-7
length: 13
V: TRBV6-5
CDR3: ASSYGLVAAYEQY

J: TRBJ2-2
length: 11
V: TRBV9
CDR3: ASSPSAAGELF

J: TRBJ1-4
length: 11
V: TRBV30
CDR3: AWSVGGWEKLF

J: TRBJ2-2
length: 16
V: TRBV9
CDR3: ASSPRTSGITNTGELF

J: TRBJ1-1
length: 11
V: TRBV28
CDR3: ASRWGRATEAF

J: TRBJ2-4
length: 13
V: TRBV24-1
CDR3: ATSDPQVAKNIQY

J: TRBJ2-2
length: 13
V: TRBV3-1/TRBV3-2
CDR3: ASSPPLRDTGELF

J: TRBJ2-1
length: 15
V: TRBV9
CDR3: ASSSPGGDRTSGEQF

J: TRBJ2-3
length: 15
V: TRBV6-1
CDR3: ASSGTGSGRFTDTQY

J: TRBJ2-2
length: 12
V: TRBV27
CDR3: ATTKGADYGELF

J: TRBJ2-1
length: 13
V: TRBV28
CDR3: ASQTAGQGYNEQF

J: TRBJ1-5
length: 12
V: TRBV21-1
CDR3: ASSKGLANQPQH

J: TRBJ2-3
length: 14
V: TRBV9
CDR3: ASSARISTGADTQY